This TCR beta chain appears in the sequencing data of a study of Graves' ophthalmopathy and Graves' hyperthyroidism. At the level of the study: Where ophthalmopathy was absent within 18 months of follow-up, hyperthyroidism was stable.

The authors amplified TCR beta CDR3 regions, and they did so from RNA transcripts for repertoire sequencing. Following a first-round RT-PCR that used HTBI primers, a second-round multiplex PCR was carried out. TCRdb re-analysed the multiplex PCR reads in MiXCR, keeping a single row per CDR3 protein. The table lists roughly 1.1 million distinct CDR3 sequences, about two fifths of them singletons. General study findings and limits: Ophthalmopathy could be told apart from stable hyperthyroidism by a 13-signature model (around 85% sensitivity, roughly 80% specificity). Most expanded clonotypes from thyroid (those above 0.001 frequency) were also found in blood. Forecasting of ophthalmopathy progression by the model achieved 70.59% sensitivity and roughly 75% specificity.

This clonotype was seen more than once but under ten times. Its antigen is not identified. Germline assignment: CDR1 DFQATT and CDR2 SNEGSKA (reference sequence). The CDR3 sequence is 13 residues long. Germline trimming cut 6 bases from V and 5 bases from J; bases unmatched to any gene: 6. V is TRBV20-1 and J is TRBJ2-7; 11 bases are a match to TRBD1. Material for sequencing was peripheral blood or thyroid tissue (not recorded which). This clonotype was sampled from an adult man with Graves' hyperthyroidism. This chain's CDR3 is CSAPDRGQDEQYF. DNA for the CDR3: TGCAGTGCGCCGGACAGGGGGCAGGACGAGCAGTACTTC.